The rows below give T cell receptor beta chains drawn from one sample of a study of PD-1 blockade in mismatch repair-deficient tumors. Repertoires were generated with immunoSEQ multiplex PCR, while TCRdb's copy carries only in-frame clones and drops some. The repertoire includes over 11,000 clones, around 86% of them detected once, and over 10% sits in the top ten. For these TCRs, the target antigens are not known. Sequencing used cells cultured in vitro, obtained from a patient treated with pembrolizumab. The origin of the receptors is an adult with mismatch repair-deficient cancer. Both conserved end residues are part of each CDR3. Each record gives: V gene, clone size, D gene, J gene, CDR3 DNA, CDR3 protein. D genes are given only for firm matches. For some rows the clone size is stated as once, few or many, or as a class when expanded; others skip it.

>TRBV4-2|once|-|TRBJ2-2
TGTGCCAGCAGCCAGGGGGCGGCAGGAACCGGGGAGCTGTTTTTT
CASSQGAAGTGELFF
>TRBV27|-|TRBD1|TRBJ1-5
TGTGCCAGCAGCGGACAGGGGAATCAGCCCCAGCATTTT
CASSGQGNQPQHF
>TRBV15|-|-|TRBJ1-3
TGTGCCACCAGCAGAGATAGGGTTGCTGGAAACACCATATATTTT
CATSRDRVAGNTIYF
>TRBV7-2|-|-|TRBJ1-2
TGTGCCAGCAGCTTAGTAGCCCTGCCTGGCTACACCTTC
CASSLVALPGYTF
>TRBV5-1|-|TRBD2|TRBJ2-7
TGCGCCAGCAGCTTCGGGCTAGCGGGAGAAATCTACGAGCAGTACTTC
CASSFGLAGEIYEQYF
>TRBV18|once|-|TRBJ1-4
TGTGCCAGCTCGGATACGGCAACTAATGAAAAACTGTTTTTT
CASSDTATNEKLFF
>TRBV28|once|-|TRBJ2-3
TGTGCCAGCAGCTTCGGCAGGGCTGCCGCAGATACGCAGTATTTT
CASSFGRAAADTQYF
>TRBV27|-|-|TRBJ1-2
TGTGCCAGCAGTTTTGGGGGGAGAAGTGGCTACACCTTC
CASSFGGRSGYTF
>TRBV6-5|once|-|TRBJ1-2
TGTGCCAGCAGTTACTCGCCAACAGGGACGGGAGGCTACACCTTC
CASSYSPTGTGGYTF
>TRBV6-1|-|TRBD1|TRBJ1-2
TGTGCCAGCCTGAGCCACGACAGGGGGAACTATGGCTACACCTTC
CASLSHDRGNYGYTF
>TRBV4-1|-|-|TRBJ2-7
TGCGCCAGCAGCCAAGAGACAGACTACTACGAGCAGTACTTC
CASSQETDYYEQYF
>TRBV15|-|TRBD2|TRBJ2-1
TGTGCCACCAGCGACCGGGACTACAAATTGGATGAGCAGTTCTTC
CATSDRDYKLDEQFF
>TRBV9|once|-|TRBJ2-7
TGTGCCAGCAGCCATCTTAACAGGTGTTATCGACACGAGCAGTACTTC
CASSHLNRCYRHEQYF
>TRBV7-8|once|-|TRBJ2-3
TGTGCCAGCAGCCCCCGACAGGCGGACAGCACAGATACGCAGTATTTT
CASSPRQADSTDTQYF
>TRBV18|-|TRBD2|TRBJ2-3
TGTGCCAGCTCACCATCGGAAAAAGGGACTAGCGGGAGGGATACGCAGTATTTT
CASSPSEKGTSGRDTQYF
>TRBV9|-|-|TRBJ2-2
TGTGCCAGCAGCGTCGGGAACACCGGGGAGCTGTTTTTT
CASSVGNTGELFF
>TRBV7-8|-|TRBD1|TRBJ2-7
TGTGCCAGCAGCCTAAGGGACAGTTCCTACGAGCAGTACTTC
CASSLRDSSYEQYF
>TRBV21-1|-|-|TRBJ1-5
TGTGCCAGCAGCAAACCCCAGAGGGGTTGGAGGAATCAGCCCCAGCATTTT
CASSKPQRGWRNQPQHF
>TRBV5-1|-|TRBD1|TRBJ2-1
TGCGCCAGCAGCTGGGGACAGGGGGCCTACAATGAGCAGTTCTTC
CASSWGQGAYNEQFF
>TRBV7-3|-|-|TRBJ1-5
TGTGCCAGCAGCTCCGGACCTAATCAGCCCCAGCATTTT
CASSSGPNQPQHF
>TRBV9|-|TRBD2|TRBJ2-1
TGTGCCAGCAGCGTAGATCCCCTAGCGGGCAATGAGCAGTTCTTC
CASSVDPLAGNEQFF
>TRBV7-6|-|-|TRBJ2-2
TGTGCCAGCAGCTCCCGCGGCCCGACGAACGACGGGGAGCTGTTTTTT
CASSSRGPTNDGELFF
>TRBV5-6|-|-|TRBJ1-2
TGTGCCAGCAGCCTATCACGGGACATCAACTATGGCTACACCTTC
CASSLSRDINYGYTF
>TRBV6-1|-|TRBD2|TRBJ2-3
TGTGCCAGCCGCAAGCGGGAGGTTGATACGCAGTATTTT
CASRKREVDTQYF
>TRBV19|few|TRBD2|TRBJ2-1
TGTGCCAGTAGTCGTACTAGCGGGAGATGGGGTGAGCAGTTCTTC
CASSRTSGRWGEQFF
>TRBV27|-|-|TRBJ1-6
TGTGCCAGCAGTTTTGGGTTTATGGATTCACCCCTCCACTTT
CASSFGFMDSPLHF
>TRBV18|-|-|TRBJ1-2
TGTGCCAGCTCACCCCTACAGGTTCCGGGAGACTATGGCTACACCTTC
CASSPLQVPGDYGYTF
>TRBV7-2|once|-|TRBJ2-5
TGTGCCAGCAGCTTAGCATTCGGGGCGGCATCGACCCAGTACTTC
CASSLAFGAASTQYF
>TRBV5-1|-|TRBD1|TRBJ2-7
TGCGCCAGCAGCTTAAGGACAGGGGGCGACGAGCAGTACTTC
CASSLRTGGDEQYF
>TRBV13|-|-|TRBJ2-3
TGTGCCAGCAGCTTAGACAGGGTTGCAGATACGCAGTATTTT
CASSLDRVADTQYF
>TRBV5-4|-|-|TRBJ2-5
TGTGCCAGCACCTTTGCGAGCCAGCAAGAGACCCAGTACTTC
CASTFASQQETQYF
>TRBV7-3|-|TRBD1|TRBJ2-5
TGTGCCAGCAGCTTAGCAGGGGGTAGGATAGAGACCCAGTACTTC
CASSLAGGRIETQYF
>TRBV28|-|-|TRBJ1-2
TGTGCCAGCAGTTGGTCCCGCTATGGCTACACCTTC
CASSWSRYGYTF